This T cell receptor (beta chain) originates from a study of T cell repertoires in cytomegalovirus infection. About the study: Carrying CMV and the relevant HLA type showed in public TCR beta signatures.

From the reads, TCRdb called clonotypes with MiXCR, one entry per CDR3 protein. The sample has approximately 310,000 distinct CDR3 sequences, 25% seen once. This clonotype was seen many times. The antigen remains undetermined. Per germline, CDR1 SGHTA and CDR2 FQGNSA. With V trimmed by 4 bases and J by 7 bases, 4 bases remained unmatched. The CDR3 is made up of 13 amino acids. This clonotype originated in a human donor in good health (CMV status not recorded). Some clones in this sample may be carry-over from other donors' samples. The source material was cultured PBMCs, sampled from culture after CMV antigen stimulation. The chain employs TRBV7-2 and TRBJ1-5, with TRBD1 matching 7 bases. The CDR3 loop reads CASSSTGLQPQHF. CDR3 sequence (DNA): TGTGCCAGCAGCTCGACAGGGTTGCAGCCCCAGCATTTT.